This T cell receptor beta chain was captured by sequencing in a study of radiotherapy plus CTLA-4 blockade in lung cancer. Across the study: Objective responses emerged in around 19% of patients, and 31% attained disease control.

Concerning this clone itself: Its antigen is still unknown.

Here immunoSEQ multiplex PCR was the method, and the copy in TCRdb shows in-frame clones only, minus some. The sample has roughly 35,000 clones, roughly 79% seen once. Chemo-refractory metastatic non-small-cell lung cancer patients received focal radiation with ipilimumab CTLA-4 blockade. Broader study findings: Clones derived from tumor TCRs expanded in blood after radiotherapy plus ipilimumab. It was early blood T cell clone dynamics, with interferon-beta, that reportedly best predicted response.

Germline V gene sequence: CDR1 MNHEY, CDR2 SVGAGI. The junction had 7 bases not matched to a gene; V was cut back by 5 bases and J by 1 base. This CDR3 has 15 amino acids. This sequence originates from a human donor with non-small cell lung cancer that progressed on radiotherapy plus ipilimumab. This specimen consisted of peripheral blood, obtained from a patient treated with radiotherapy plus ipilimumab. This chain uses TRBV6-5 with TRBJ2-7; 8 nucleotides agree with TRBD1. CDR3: CASSSHRGNSYEQYF. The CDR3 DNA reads TGTGCCAGCAGTAGTCACAGGGGGAATTCCTACGAGCAGTACTTC.